These T cell receptor beta chains were read from a single sample in a study of spatial heterogeneity in lung cancer. TCRdb independently ran MiXCR on the 5' RACE reads; one entry per CDR3 protein. This table has over 3,000 distinct CDR3 sequences, 7% to 10% appearing once. The sample in question was lung tumor tissue, obtained at surgery. The receptors derive from a male donor with early-stage non-small cell lung cancer. The CDR3 runs from the conserved cysteine through the conserved F or W. Fields, in order: CDR3 protein, CDR3 DNA, clone size, J gene, V gene, D gene. D genes are given only for firm matches. Clone size is given for some rows only: seen once, a few or many times, or a class if the clone is expanded.

CASSVRSESDTQYF TGTGCCAGCAGCGTACGGTCTGAGTCAGATACGCAGTATTTT medium-sized TRBJ2-3 TRBV9 .
CASSATSGVIGELFF TGTGCCAGCAGCGCGACTAGCGGGGTTATCGGGGAGCTGTTTTTT large TRBJ2-2 TRBV9 TRBD2
CASSLFPGRGDNEQFF TGTGCCAGCAGTTTATTCCCGGGTAGGGGGGACAATGAGCAGTTCTTC many TRBJ2-1 TRBV27 .
CASSLNQNSYEQYF TGTGCCAGCAGCTTAAACCAGAACTCCTACGAGCAGTACTTC few TRBJ2-7 TRBV11-2 .
CASSPHGGRQETQYF TGTGCCAGCAGTCCCCATGGCGGGCGACAAGAGACCCAGTACTTC few TRBJ2-5 TRBV12-3/TRBV12-4 .
CASSLDGGRQETQYF TGCGCCAGCAGCTTGGATGGGGGAAGGCAAGAGACCCAGTACTTC medium-sized TRBJ2-5 TRBV5-1 .
CSARAPNTYEQYF TGCAGTGCTAGGGCCCCCAATACCTACGAGCAGTACTTC many TRBJ2-7 TRBV20-1 .
CASSQTSVTGELFF TGTGCCAGCAGCCAGACTAGCGTTACCGGGGAGCTGTTTTTT . TRBJ2-2 TRBV14 TRBD2
CASSYSKPPGGVTYNSPLHF TGTGCCAGCAGTTACTCGAAGCCGCCCGGGGGTGTTACCTATAATTCACCCCTCCACTTT medium-sized TRBJ1-6 TRBV6-5 .
CASSLTGADNQPQHF TGTGCCAGCAGCTTGACAGGGGCCGACAATCAGCCCCAGCATTTT . TRBJ1-5 TRBV5-6 TRBD1
CASSWSTGGGVSGYTF TGCGCCAGCAGCTGGAGCACCGGAGGGGGGGTTTCTGGCTACACCTTC medium-sized TRBJ1-2 TRBV5-1 .
CSVEEGGQSFF TGCAGCGTTGAAGAGGGCGGACAGTCCTTTTTT medium-sized TRBJ1-4 TRBV29-1 .
CASSAGLETQYF TGTGCCAGCAGTGCAGGGCTAGAGACCCAGTACTTC many TRBJ2-5 TRBV12-3/TRBV12-4 .
CASSTVDRGNQPQHF TGTGCCAGCAGCACAGTAGACAGGGGGAATCAGCCCCAGCATTTT many TRBJ1-5 TRBV28 TRBD1
CASSHSTSAETQYF TGTGCCAGCAGCCACTCGACTAGCGCGGAGACCCAGTACTTC many TRBJ2-5 TRBV5-5 TRBD2
CAIRAGVAYNEQFF TGTGCCATAAGAGCTGGAGTTGCCTACAATGAGCAGTTCTTC medium-sized TRBJ2-1 TRBV10-3 .
CASSPRTGGTDTQYF TGTGCCAGCAGCCCACGGACAGGGGGAACAGATACGCAGTATTTT medium-sized TRBJ2-3 TRBV9 TRBD1
CASSPSGDEQFF TGCGCCAGCAGCCCGTCAGGCGATGAGCAGTTCTTC medium-sized TRBJ2-1 TRBV4-1 .
CSARSLGTSGRAVNEQFF TGCAGTGCTAGATCTTTAGGCACTAGCGGGAGGGCCGTGAATGAGCAGTTCTTC medium-sized TRBJ2-1 TRBV20-1 TRBD2
CASSSQGARQPQHF TGTGCCAGCAGCTCTCAGGGGGCGCGACAGCCCCAGCATTTT . TRBJ1-5 TRBV7-9 TRBD1